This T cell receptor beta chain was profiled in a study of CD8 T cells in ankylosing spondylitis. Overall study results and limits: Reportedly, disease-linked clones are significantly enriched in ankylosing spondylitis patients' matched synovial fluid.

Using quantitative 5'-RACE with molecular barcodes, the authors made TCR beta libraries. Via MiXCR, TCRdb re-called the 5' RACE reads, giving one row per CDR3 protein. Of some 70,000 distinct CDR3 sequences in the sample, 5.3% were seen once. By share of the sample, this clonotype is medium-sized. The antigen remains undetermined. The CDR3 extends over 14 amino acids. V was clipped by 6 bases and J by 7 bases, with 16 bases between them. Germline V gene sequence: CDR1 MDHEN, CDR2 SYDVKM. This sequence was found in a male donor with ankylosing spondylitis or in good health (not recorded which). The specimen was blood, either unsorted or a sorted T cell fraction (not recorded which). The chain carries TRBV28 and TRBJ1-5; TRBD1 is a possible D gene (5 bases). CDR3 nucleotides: TGTGCCAGCAGCCCAATAGGGGTAGGGCAGCCCCAGCATTTT. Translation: CASSPIGVGQPQHF.